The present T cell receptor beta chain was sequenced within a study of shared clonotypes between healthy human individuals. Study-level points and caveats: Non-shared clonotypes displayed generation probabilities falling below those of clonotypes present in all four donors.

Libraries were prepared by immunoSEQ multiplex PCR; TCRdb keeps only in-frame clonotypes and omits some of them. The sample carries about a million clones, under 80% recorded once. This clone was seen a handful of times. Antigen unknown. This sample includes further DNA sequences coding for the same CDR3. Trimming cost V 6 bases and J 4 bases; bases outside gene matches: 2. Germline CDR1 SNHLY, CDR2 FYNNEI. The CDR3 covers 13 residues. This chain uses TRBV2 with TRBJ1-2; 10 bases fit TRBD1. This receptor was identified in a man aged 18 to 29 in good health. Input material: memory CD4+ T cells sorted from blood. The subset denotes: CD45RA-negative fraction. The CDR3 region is CASSGQGGYGYTF. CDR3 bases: TGTGCCAGCAGCGGACAGGGGGGCTATGGCTACACCTTC.